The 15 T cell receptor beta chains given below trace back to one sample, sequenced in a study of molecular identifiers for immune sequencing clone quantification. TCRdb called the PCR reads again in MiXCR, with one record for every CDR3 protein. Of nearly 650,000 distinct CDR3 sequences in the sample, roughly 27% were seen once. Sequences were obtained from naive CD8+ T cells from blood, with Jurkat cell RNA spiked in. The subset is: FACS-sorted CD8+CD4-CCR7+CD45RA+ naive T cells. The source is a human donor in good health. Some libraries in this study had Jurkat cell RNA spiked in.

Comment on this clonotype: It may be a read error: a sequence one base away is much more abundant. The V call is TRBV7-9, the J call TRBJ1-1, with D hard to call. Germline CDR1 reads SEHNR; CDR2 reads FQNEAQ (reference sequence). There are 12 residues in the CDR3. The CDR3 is CASSLLSPEASF. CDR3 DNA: TGTGCCAGCAGCTTACTTTCGCCTGAAGCTTCCTTT.

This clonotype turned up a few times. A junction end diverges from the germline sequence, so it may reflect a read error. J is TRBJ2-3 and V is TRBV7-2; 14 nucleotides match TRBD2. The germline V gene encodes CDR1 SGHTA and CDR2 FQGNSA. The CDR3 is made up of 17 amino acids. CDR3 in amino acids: CASSLGLAGVSADTQCF. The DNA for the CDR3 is TGTGCCAGCAGCTTGGGACTAGCGGGAGTAAGTGCAGATACGCAGTGTTTT.

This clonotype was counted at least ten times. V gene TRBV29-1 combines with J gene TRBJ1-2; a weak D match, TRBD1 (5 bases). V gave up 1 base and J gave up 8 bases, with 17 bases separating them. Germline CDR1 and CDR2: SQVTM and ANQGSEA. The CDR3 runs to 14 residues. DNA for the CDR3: TGCAGCGTTGAAGTACAGGTCTTTTCTTACGGCTACACCTTC. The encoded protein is CSVEVQVFSYGYTF.

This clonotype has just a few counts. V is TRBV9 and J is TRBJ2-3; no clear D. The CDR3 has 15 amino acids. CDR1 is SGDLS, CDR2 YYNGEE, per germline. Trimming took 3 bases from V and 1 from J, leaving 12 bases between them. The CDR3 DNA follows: TGTGCCAGCAGCGGCGATCGAGTGGGCACAGATACGCAGTATTTT. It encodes CASSGDRVGTDTQYF.

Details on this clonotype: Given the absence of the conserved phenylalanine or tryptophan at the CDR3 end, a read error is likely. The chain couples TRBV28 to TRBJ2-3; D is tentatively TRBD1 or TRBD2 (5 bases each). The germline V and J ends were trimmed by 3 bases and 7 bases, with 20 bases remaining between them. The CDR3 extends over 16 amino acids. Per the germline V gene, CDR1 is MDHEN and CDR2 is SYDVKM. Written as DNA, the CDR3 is TGTGCCAGCAGTTTTTCTTCGGGGACCCCCGAATATACGCAGTATTCT. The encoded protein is CASSFSSGTPEYTQYS.

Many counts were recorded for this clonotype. CDR3 protein: CASSFSVRSQETQYF. The CDR3 DNA reads as TGTGCCAGCAGTTTCTCTGTACGCTCACAAGAGACCCAGTACTTC. J is TRBJ2-5 and V is TRBV6-6, with unresolved D. The germline gives CDR1 MNHNY, CDR2 SVGAGI (reference sequence). CDR3 size: 15 residues. Trimming cost V 4 bases and J 2 bases, with 14 bases left between them.

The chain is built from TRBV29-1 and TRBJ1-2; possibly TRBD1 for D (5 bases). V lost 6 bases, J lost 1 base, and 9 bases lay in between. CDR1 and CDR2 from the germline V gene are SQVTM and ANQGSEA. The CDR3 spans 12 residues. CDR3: CSVGPGNYGYTF. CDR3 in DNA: TGCAGCGTGGGGCCGGGTAACTATGGCTACACCTTC.

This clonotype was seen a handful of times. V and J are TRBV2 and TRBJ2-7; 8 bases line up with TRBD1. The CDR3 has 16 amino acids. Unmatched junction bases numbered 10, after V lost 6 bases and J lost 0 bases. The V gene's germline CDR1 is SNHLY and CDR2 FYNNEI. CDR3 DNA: TGTGCCAGCAGGGGCCTTAAGGGACAGGACTCCTACGAGCAGTACTTC. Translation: CASRGLKGQDSYEQYF. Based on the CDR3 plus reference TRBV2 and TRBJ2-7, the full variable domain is EPEVTQTPSHQVTQMGQEVILRCVPISNHLYFYWYRQILGQKVEFLVSFYNNEISEKSEIFDDQFSVERPDGSNFTLKIRSTKLEDSAMYFCASRGLKGQDSYEQYFGPGTRLTVT.

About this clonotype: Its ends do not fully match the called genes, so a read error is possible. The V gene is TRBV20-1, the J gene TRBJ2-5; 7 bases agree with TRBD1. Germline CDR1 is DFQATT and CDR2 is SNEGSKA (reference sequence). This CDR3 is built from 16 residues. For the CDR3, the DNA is TGCAGTGCAACTGACAGGGAGCACCCCGTACAAGAGACCCAGCACTTC. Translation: CSATDREHPVQETQHF.

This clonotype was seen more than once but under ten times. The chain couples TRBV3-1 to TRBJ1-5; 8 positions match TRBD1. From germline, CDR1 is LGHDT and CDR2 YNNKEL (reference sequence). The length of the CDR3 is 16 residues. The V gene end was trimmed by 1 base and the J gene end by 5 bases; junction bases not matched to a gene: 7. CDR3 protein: CASSQVRTGNHQPQHF. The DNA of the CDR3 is TGTGCCAGCAGCCAAGTACGGACAGGGAATCATCAGCCCCAGCATTTT.

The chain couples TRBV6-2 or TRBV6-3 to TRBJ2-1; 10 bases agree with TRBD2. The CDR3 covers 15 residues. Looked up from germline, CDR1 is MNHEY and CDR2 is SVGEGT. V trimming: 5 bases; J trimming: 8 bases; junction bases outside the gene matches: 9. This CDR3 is CASSQSGGAVYEQFF. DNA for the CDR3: TGTGCCAGCAGTCAGAGCGGGGGGGCGGTGTATGAGCAGTTCTTC.

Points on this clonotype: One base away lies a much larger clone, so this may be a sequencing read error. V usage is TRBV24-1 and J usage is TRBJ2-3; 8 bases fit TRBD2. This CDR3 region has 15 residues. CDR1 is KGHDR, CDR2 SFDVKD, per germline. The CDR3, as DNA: TGTGCCACCAGTGATTTGACTAGCGGCCCAGATATGCAGTATTTT. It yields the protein CATSDLTSGPDMQYF.

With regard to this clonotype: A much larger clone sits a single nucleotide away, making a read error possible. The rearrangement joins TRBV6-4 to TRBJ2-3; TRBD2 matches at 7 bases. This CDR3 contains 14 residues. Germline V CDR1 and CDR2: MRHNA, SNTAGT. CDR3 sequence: CASSQAGPTETQYF. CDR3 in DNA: TGTGCCAGCAGTCAAGCGGGGCCCACAGAAACGCAGTATTTT.

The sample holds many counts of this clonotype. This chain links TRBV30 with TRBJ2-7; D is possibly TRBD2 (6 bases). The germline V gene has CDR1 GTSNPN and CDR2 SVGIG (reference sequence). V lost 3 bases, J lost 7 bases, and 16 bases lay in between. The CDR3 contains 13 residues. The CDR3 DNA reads TGTGCCTGGAGGATCGGCAGGGCGGGGGAGCAGTACTTC. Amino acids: CAWRIGRAGEQYF.

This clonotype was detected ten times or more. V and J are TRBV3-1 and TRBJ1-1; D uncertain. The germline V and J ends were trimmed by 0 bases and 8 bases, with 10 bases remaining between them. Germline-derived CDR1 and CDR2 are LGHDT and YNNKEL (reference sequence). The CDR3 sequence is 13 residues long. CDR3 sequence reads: CASSQDLGTEAFF. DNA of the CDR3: TGTGCCAGCAGCCAAGATCTGGGCACCGAAGCTTTCTTT. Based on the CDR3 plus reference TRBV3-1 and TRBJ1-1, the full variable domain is DTAVSQTPKYLVTQMGNDKSIKCEQNLGHDTMYWYKQDSKKFLKIMFSYNNKELIINETVPNRFSPKSPDKAHLNLHINSLELGDSAVYFCASSQDLGTEAFFGQGTRLTVV.